This TCR beta chain was observed in a study of blood T cell repertoires in COVID-19. The wider study: Specimens from acute and convalescent COVID-19 originated in the United States, Italy and Spain. PBMCs, B-cell-depleted T cells, or T cells were the source of the cDNA or gDNA that made up the material.

V was pared by 5 bases and J by 5 bases, with 9 bases of the junction left unmatched. Germline CDR1 reads MGHRA; CDR2 reads YSYEKL. This CDR3 comprises 15 residues. This clone appeared a single time. Source study methods: Counts of nucleated cells, estimated from reference gene primer amplification, were obtained. Clones were read by immunoSEQ multiplex PCR, and TCRdb kept only the in-frame ones, dropping some. V, J and clone size reflect that table, while D and trimming were determined from the DNA. This sample carries 150,000 or so clones, around 87% of them seen once, and the ten largest clones take under 7.5%.

Sequenced material: peripheral blood. J is TRBJ2-5 and V is TRBV4-1, with TRBD1 matching over 9 bases. This clonotype was obtained from a man aged 80 or over with acute or convalescent COVID-19. The CDR3 loop reads CASSGATGGRETQYF. The CDR3 DNA reads as TGCGCCAGCAGCGGAGCGACAGGGGGAAGGGAGACCCAGTACTTC.